Below are 9 T cell receptor beta chains sequenced from a single sample in a study of blood T cell repertoires in COVID-19. Assay used: immunoSEQ multiplex PCR; TCRdb lists only in-frame clones, some missing. In the table there are roughly 330,000 clones, approximately 87% of which are singletons. The sample comprised PBMCs or T cells enriched from blood (not recorded which). The receptors derive from a woman aged 25 to 39 who had recovered from COVID-19.

This clone appeared a few times. Other DNA sequences from this sample encode an identical CDR3 as well. V is TRBV10-3 and J is TRBJ1-5; a possible D gene is TRBD1 (6 bases). Germline CDR1 reads ENHRY; CDR2 reads SYGVKD. The CDR3 is 13 amino acids. The germline V and J ends were trimmed by 4 bases and 5 bases, with 9 bases remaining between them. CDR3: CAISGGGDQPQHF. CDR3 sequence (DNA): TGTGCCATCAGTGGAGGGGGAGATCAGCCCCAGCATTTT.

V usage is TRBV11-3 and J usage is TRBJ2-3; D possibly corresponds to TRBD2 (7 bases). The CDR3 loop spans 14 amino acids. V was trimmed by 1 base and J by 7 bases, leaving 12 bases between them. CDR1 and CDR2 (germline): SGHNT, YENEEA. CDR3 protein: CASSLAGGVNTQYF. In DNA, the CDR3 is TGTGCCAGCAGCTTAGCGGGGGGCGTGAATACGCAGTATTTT.

This clone was observed once. The rearrangement links TRBV7-2 to TRBJ2-7; 11 nucleotides agree with TRBD2. Germline V gene sequence: CDR1 SGHTA, CDR2 FQGNSA. V shed 3 bases and J 2 bases; nucleotides not matched to a gene: 3. The CDR3 covers 15 residues. The CDR3 here is CASSLGLAAPYEQYF. The CDR3 nucleotides are TGTGCCAGCAGCTTGGGACTAGCGGCTCCCTACGAGCAGTACTTC.

The chain uses TRBV6-5 and TRBJ2-7, with 8 bases lining up with TRBD1. The CDR3 has 16 residues. Trimming cost V 0 bases and J 6 bases; bases outside gene matches: 10. Germline assignment: CDR1 MNHEY and CDR2 SVGAGI. Here the CDR3 DNA reads TGTGCCAGCAGTTACTCGAGTGCAGGACAGGGTACCGAGCAGTACTTC. The encoded protein is CASSYSSAGQGTEQYF.

V gene TRBV18 combines with J gene TRBJ1-2; the match to TRBD1 covers 8 bases. The CDR3 has 15 residues. Trimming cost V 3 bases and J 2 bases; bases outside gene matches: 5. The germline V gene has CDR1 KGHSH and CDR2 LQKENI. CDR3 bases: TGTGCCAGCTCACCCCAGGGACAGGTGAACTATGGCTACACCTTC. It codes for CASSPQGQVNYGYTF.

This chain joins TRBV4-1 and TRBJ2-2; a possible D gene is TRBD2 (5 bases). The germline V gene encodes CDR1 MGHRA and CDR2 YSYEKL. V dropped 0 bases and J dropped 4 bases, with 15 bases sitting between them. The CDR3 sequence is 17 residues long. As DNA, the CDR3 is TGCGCCAGCAGCCAAGAAGCCCCGGAGGTGAGCACCGGGGAGCTGTTTTTT. Its translation: CASSQEAPEVSTGELFF.

This chain links TRBV28 with TRBJ2-7; perhaps TRBD1 as D (6 bases). Trimming left V 3 bases short and J 3 bases short, with 18 bases between. Germline CDR1 reads MDHEN; CDR2 reads SYDVKM. The CDR3 is 16 residues long. Here the CDR3 DNA reads TGTGCCAGCAGTTTCGTACAGGGTAGTATTAGCTACGAGCAGTACTTC. This encodes CASSFVQGSISYEQYF.

CDR3 nucleotides: TGTGCCAGCAGCACAGTAGCGGGGGGGCCCGAGCAGTACTTC. Amino acid sequence: CASSTVAGGPEQYF. This chain links TRBV7-2 with TRBJ2-7; 11 nucleotides agree with TRBD2. This CDR3 comprises 14 residues. V trimming: 5 bases; J trimming: 6 bases; junction bases outside the gene matches: 6. The germline V gene encodes CDR1 SGHTA and CDR2 FQGNSA.

The V gene is TRBV19, the J gene TRBJ2-3; possible D gene TRBD1, 6 bases. V lost 6 bases and J 2 bases, leaving 12 bases between the germline ends. Germline V gives CDR1 LNHDA, CDR2 SQIVND (reference sequence). This CDR3 region has 14 residues. The CDR3 region is CASRQGTVTDTQYF. The CDR3 DNA reads TGTGCCAGTAGACAGGGTACCGTCACAGATACGCAGTATTTT. Full variable domain (remainder filled in from reference TRBV19 and TRBJ2-3): DGGITQSPKYLFRKEGQNVTLSCEQNLNHDAMYWYRQDPGQGLRLIYYSQIVNDFQKGDIAEGYSVSREKKESFPLTVTSAQKNPTAFYLCASRQGTVTDTQYFGPGTRLTVL.